This record concerns one T cell receptor beta chain sequence. The target antigen is unknown. The data are from a study of beta chain features in type 1 diabetes. Study-level findings and limits: Within the patient group, naive, central memory and Treg TCRB repertoires appeared more similar to each other than within healthy donors. Patients with type 1 diabetes carried fewer insertions and had more deletions at their VDJ junctions.

Germline CDR1 SGDLS, CDR2 YYNGEE. The CDR3 sequence is 18 residues long. Trimming took 4 bases from V and 4 from J, leaving 24 bases between them. Reverse transcription of all isolated RNA meant that expressed TCRB transcripts were sequenced. Clones were read by immunoSEQ multiplex PCR, and TCRdb kept only the in-frame ones, dropping some. The table has 250,000 to 350,000 clones, about 15% seen once; the top ten hold 6.7%. This sequence joins TRBV9 and TRBJ2-1; possibly TRBD1 for D (5 bases). Specimen: central memory CD4+ T cells from blood. This sequence was found in a man aged 25-40 years in good health. CDR3: CASSPRGLGDLSYNEQFF. CDR3 DNA sequence: TGTGCCAGCAGCCCCCGTGGGTTAGGGGATCTCTCTTACAATGAGCAGTTCTTC.